This T cell receptor beta chain was retrieved from a study of blood T cells in healthy people across ages. Study details: For every two T cells, template switching captured about one barcoded beta molecule.

Whole-study results and caveats: Naive T cell percentage showed a strong correlation with TCR beta diversity.

Next came a second PCR, run for about 6 to 12 cycles, which used a sample-barcoded 5' primer along with a J-beta primer mix. MiXCR, run by TCRdb on the 5' RACE reads, gives a single entry per CDR3 protein. The sample shows around 650,000 distinct CDR3 sequences, roughly 32% of them seen only once. Drawn from each donor were 7.5 to 10 milliliters of peripheral blood. Extracted total RNA amounted to at least 6 micrograms for each sample. CDR3 length equals 14 residues. This clonotype has a single count. Its antigen is not identified. The junction does not match germline at one end; this may be a read error.

The chain uses TRBV12-3 or TRBV12-4 and TRBJ2-1; D is unresolved. The receptor was isolated from a woman of 80 years or more in good health. Sequenced input: blood. CDR3: CARRLQGTNNEQFF. Here the CDR3 DNA reads TGTGCCCGCAGGTTACAAGGTACAAACAATGAGCAGTTCTTC.